Below, one TCR beta chain is given with its context. Germline V gene sequence: CDR1 SGDLS, CDR2 YYNGEE. Trimming took 1 base from V and 10 from J, leaving 21 bases between them. The CDR3 spans 17 residues. Donors in the study were healthy people who gave bone marrow. PCR employed 60 Vbeta and 13 Jbeta primers. Measured with immunoSEQ multiplex PCR; TCRdb has only the in-frame clones, and not every one. The sample comprises 140,000 to 150,000 clones, more than 75% of which are singletons, and under 3% rests with the top ten. This sample was included in a study of cytomegalovirus exposure and HLA in healthy donors. Study at large: Genotyping showed roughly 86% of 350 to 400 donors falling in the Caucasian-associated ancestry cluster.

Specimen: PBMCs. The source of this sequence is a female donor in good health and CMV-seronegative. The chain employs TRBV9 and TRBJ1-6; D is possibly TRBD1 (6 bases). DNA for the CDR3: TGTGCCAGCAGCGTAAACCCCGAAACAGGGCTGACCTCACCCCTCCACTTT. The encoded protein is CASSVNPETGLTSPLHF.